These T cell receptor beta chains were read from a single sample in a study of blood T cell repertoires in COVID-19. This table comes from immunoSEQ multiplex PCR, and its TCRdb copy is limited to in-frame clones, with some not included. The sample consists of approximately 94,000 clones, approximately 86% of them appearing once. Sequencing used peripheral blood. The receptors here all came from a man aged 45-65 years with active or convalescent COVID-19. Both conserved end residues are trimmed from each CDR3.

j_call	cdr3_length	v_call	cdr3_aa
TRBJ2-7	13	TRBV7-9	ASSKELAGGGEQY
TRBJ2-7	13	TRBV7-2	ASSLGAGNSYEQY
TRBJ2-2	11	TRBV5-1	ASSFGNTGELF
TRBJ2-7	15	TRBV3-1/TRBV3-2	ASSHSMGRQGANEQY
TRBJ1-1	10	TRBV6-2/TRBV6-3	ASSSGGPEAF
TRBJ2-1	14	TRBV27	ASSLSASGRYNEQF
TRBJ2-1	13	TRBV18	ASSRGQGVMNEQF
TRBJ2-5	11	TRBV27	ASSFGGLKTQY
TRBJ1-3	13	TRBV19	ASSLSQGAGNTIY
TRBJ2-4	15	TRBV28	ASRGLADLGAKNIQY
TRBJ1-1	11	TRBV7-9	ASSRDSNTEAF
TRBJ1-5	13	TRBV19	ASSNPTGMEQPQH
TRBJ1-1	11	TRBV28	ASSGHQNTEAF
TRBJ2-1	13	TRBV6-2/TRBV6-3	ASSRTGTGGHEQF
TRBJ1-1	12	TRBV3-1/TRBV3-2	ASSPLGGHTEAF
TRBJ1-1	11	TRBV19	ASRDRLNTEAF
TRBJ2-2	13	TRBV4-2	ASSHGRAVDGELF
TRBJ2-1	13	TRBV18	ASFSGRESYNEQF
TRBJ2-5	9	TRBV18	ASSGGETQY
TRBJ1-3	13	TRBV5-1	ASSWDRSSGNTIY
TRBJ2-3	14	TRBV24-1	ATSDRQGATTDTQY
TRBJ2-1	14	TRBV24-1	ATSDPTSGRAHEQF
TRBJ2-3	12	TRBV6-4	ASSTTTATDTQY
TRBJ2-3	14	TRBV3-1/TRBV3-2	ASSPHRGGGTDTQY
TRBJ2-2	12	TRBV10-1	ATMEAGGTGELF
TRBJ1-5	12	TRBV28	ASSLSGYNQPQH